Presented here are 24 T cell receptor beta chains from one specimen sequenced in a study of blood T cells in healthy people across ages. Sample-barcoded 5' priming and a J-beta primer mix drove a second PCR of 7 to 11 cycles. Using its own MiXCR run on the 5' RACE reads, TCRdb lists one record per CDR3 protein. The table lists fewer than 2,000,000 distinct CDR3 sequences, 30% to 35% of them singletons, with about 11% in the top ten. The sequenced sample was blood. These receptors were collected from a woman aged 25 to 39 in good health.

V is TRBV10-3 and J is TRBJ1-1; D unresolved. V lost 4 bases, J lost 6 bases, and 9 bases lay in between. CDR3 size: 12 residues. Germline loops: CDR1 ENHRY, CDR2 SYGVKD. The chain's CDR3 is CAISVGGPEAFF. DNA for the CDR3: TGTGCCATCAGTGTCGGTGGGCCTGAAGCTTTCTTT.

CDR3 sequence reads: CASTTTSGRASDIQYF. CDR3 DNA sequence: TGTGCCAGCACTACGACTAGCGGGAGGGCCAGCGACATTCAGTACTTC. The chain joins TRBV12-3 or TRBV12-4 to TRBJ2-4; TRBD2 matches 14 bases. J gave up 8 bases and V 7 bases, and 10 bases lay outside the gene matches. CDR3 length: 16 residues.

This clonotype was seen only a few times. The V call is TRBV5-1, the J call TRBJ1-5, with 7 bases lining up with TRBD1. This CDR3 is built from 15 residues. The germline V gene has CDR1 SGHRS and CDR2 YFSETQ. The trim removed 0 bases at V and 6 bases at J, leaving 6 bases unmatched. As DNA, the CDR3 is TGCGCCAGCAGCTTGGCTCCAGGGGGTGGTCAGCCCCAGCATTTT. Translated, it gives CASSLAPGGGQPQHF.

The genes are TRBV5-1 and TRBJ1-2; D unresolved. Germline V CDR1 and CDR2: SGHRS, YFSETQ. With 1 base removed from V and 2 bases from J, the gap between germline ends came to 15 bases. This CDR3 spans 16 amino acids. CDR3: CASSLSPGVRNYGYTF. The DNA for the CDR3 is TGCGCCAGCAGCTTGTCCCCTGGGGTGAGGAACTATGGCTACACCTTC.

There are a few counts of this clonotype. Here the CDR3 DNA reads TGCAGTGCTAGTGAAAATTTCGATCAGCCCCAGCATTTT. It specifies CSASENFDQPQHF. The rearrangement joins TRBV20-1 to TRBJ1-5; no reliable D call. This CDR3 has 13 amino acids. Trimming removed 3 bases from V and 5 bases from J, with 11 bases in between. The germline gives CDR1 DFQATT, CDR2 SNEGSKA (reference sequence).

This rearrangement joins TRBV6-5 to TRBJ1-1; D ambiguous. Germline V gives CDR1 MNHEY, CDR2 SVGAGI. This CDR3 contains 17 residues. The germline V and J ends were trimmed by 0 bases and 4 bases, with 18 bases remaining between them. For the CDR3, the DNA is TGTGCCAGCAGTTACTCTCATGGACCCTTAGGGATCACTGAAGCTTTCTTT. As protein: CASSYSHGPLGITEAFF.

Concerning this clonotype itself: Given a much more abundant clone one base away, this may be a read error. The chain links TRBV27 to TRBJ2-1, with D unresolved. CDR1 MNHEY and CDR2 SMNVEV come from the germline V gene (reference sequence). There are 15 residues in the CDR3. CDR3 residues: CACSSRMYSYNEQFF. The CDR3 DNA follows: TGTGCCTGCAGTTCTAGGATGTACTCCTACAATGAGCAGTTCTTC.

This chain connects TRBV20-1 to TRBJ2-5; TRBD1 agrees at 11 bases. Germline loops: CDR1 DFQATT, CDR2 SNEGSKA (reference sequence). Trimming cost V 4 bases and J 7 bases; bases outside gene matches: 5. CDR3 length equals 13 residues. CDR3 residues: CSAIGQGAGTQYF. The CDR3 nucleotides are TGCAGTGCTATTGGACAGGGGGCAGGGACCCAGTACTTC.

A word on this clonotype: A read error may explain this, as a much larger clone is one base away. V usage is TRBV18 and J usage is TRBJ2-7; 7 bases line up with TRBD2. The CDR3 length is 13 residues. V gave up 6 bases and J gave up 5 bases; unmatched junction bases: 7. The germline gives CDR1 KGHSH, CDR2 LQKENI. The CDR3 reads CASSGDYPDEQYF. As DNA, the CDR3 is TGTGCCAGCTCCGGGGACTACCCCGACGAGCAGTACTTC.

This clonotype was picked up a small number of times. The rearrangement links TRBV6-2 or TRBV6-3 to TRBJ1-2; TRBD1 aligns across 8 bases. Germline CDR1 reads MNHEY; CDR2 reads SVGEGT. CDR3 length: 14 residues. The V and J ends lost 2 bases and 6 bases, in that order; junction bases with no gene match: 5. CDR3 nucleotides: TGTGCCAGCAGTTACGGGACAGGCTTGAATGGCTACACCTTC. This gives the protein CASSYGTGLNGYTF.

This clonotype turned up a few times. The V gene is TRBV20-1, the J gene TRBJ2-3, with no clear D. Trimming took 8 bases from V and 0 from J, leaving 15 bases between them. Germline loops: CDR1 DFQATT, CDR2 SNEGSKA (reference sequence). The CDR3 sequence is 14 residues long. In DNA, the CDR3 is TGCAGTAACCTCATCATAACTAGCACAGATACGCAGTATTTT. Protein sequence: CSNLIITSTDTQYF.

The V and J genes are TRBV4-1 and TRBJ2-7; TRBD2 aligns across 9 bases. CDR1 is MGHRA, CDR2 YSYEKL, per germline. Trimming at V came to 3 bases and at J to 2 bases, leaving 8 bases not matched to a gene. CDR3 size: 16 residues. CDR3 sequence (DNA): TGCGCCAGCAGCCAGAGTACTGGACTAGCGCCCTACGAGCAGTACTTC. Its translation is CASSQSTGLAPYEQYF.

This clonotype appeared a few times. This chain connects TRBV6-1 to TRBJ2-7; D is possibly TRBD1 (6 bases). CDR1 and CDR2 (germline): MNHNS, SASEGT. The CDR3 is made up of 16 amino acids. V was pared by 6 bases and J by 0 bases, with 18 bases between. The CDR3 region is CASRDSPGAGSYEQYF. The CDR3 region has the DNA TGTGCCAGCAGAGATTCCCCAGGGGCTGGCTCCTACGAGCAGTACTTC.

The gene calls are TRBV7-3 and TRBJ2-5; TRBD1 or TRBD2 may be the D gene (5 bases each). The CDR3 is 15 amino acids. Trimming shortened V by 5 bases and J by 5 bases, and 18 bases separated the two germline ends. Germline V CDR1 and CDR2: SGHTA, FQGTGA. This CDR3 reads CASSLGGLERETQYF. The DNA for the CDR3 is TGTGCCAGCAGCCTTGGGGGTCTGGAGAGGGAGACCCAGTACTTC.

V is TRBV7-2 and J is TRBJ1-2; 7 nucleotides agree with TRBD1. The V and J ends lost 4 bases and 2 bases, in that order; junction bases with no gene match: 13. Germline CDR1 SGHTA, CDR2 FQGNSA. The CDR3 consists of 17 residues. The CDR3 region has the DNA TGTGCCAGCAGCTACCACGGCTGGACAGGCGACAACTATGGCTACACCTTC. Its translation is CASSYHGWTGDNYGYTF.

This clonotype appeared a few times. In DNA, the CDR3 is TGTGCCACCAGCAGAAAGTTACAGGGACAAGAGACCCAGTACTTC. It yields the protein CATSRKLQGQETQYF. The chain has TRBV15 and TRBJ2-5; D perhaps matches TRBD1 (6 bases). Trimming took 2 bases from V and 2 from J, leaving 12 bases between them. The length of the CDR3 is 15 residues. Per germline, CDR1 LNHNV and CDR2 YYDKDF (reference sequence).

With respect to this clonotype: At one end the junction does not follow the germline gene, possibly because of a read error. The genes are TRBV12-3 or TRBV12-4 and TRBJ2-1; D is unclear. The CDR3 covers 12 residues. CDR3 amino acids: CTSSLQGNEQFF. In nucleotides, the CDR3 is TGTACCAGCAGTTTACAAGGGAATGAGCAGTTCTTC.

As to this clonotype: The CDR3 does not close with the conserved phenylalanine or tryptophan, likely indicating a read error. This chain links TRBV6-2 or TRBV6-3 with TRBJ2-1, with TRBD2 matching 9 bases. With V trimmed by 4 bases and J by 6 bases, 10 bases remained unmatched. This CDR3 contains 16 residues. Germline assignment: CDR1 MNHEY and CDR2 SVGEGT. The CDR3 nucleotides read TGTGCCAGCAGTTCCGCGGGACTAGCAATAGGCAATGAGCAGTTCGTC. Translated, it gives CASSSAGLAIGNEQFV.

This clonotype was counted a few times. The rearrangement joins TRBV5-1 to TRBJ2-3; 9 bases match TRBD2. Per the germline V gene, CDR1 is SGHRS and CDR2 is YFSETQ. V was pared by 7 bases and J by 2 bases, with 17 bases of the junction left unmatched. The CDR3 has 18 residues. CDR3 bases: TGCGCCAGCGGGGGGTCCTTCGGTAGCGGGGGAAACACAGATACGCAGTATTTT. Protein sequence: CASGGSFGSGGNTDTQYF.

Details on this clonotype: The junction and the germline gene differ at one end; a read error may be behind it. This chain uses TRBV3-1 with TRBJ2-3, with unresolved D. CDR3 length equals 13 residues. Germline loops: CDR1 LGHDT, CDR2 YNNKEL (reference sequence). The CDR3 coding sequence is TGTGCCAGCGGCCAAGATAAGGGCGGCCGGCAGTATTTT. It yields the protein CASGQDKGGRQYF.

This clonotype was counted between two and nine times. The chain carries TRBV29-1 and TRBJ2-5, with D perhaps TRBD2 (7 bases). Trimming stripped 7 bases from V and 4 bases from J, with 19 bases between. The V gene's germline CDR1 is SQVTM and CDR2 ANQGSEA. The CDR3 runs 14 residues. CDR3 region: CSGRGGGGGETQYF. CDR3 coding DNA: TGCAGCGGTCGGGGCGGAGGGGGGGGAGAGACCCAGTACTTC. The full variable domain, rest sourced from reference TRBV29-1 and TRBJ2-5, is SAVISQKPSRDICQRGTSLTIQCQVDSQVTMMFWYRQQPGQSLTLIATANQGSEATYESGFVIDKFPISRPNLTFSTLTVSNMSPEDSSIYLCSGRGGGGGETQYFGPGTRLLVL.

On this clonotype: Since the CDR3 does not end with the conserved phenylalanine or tryptophan, this likely comes from a read error. This chain joins TRBV28 and TRBJ2-3, with TRBD2 matching 12 bases. Germline loops: CDR1 MDHEN, CDR2 SYDVKM. J was trimmed by 0 bases and V by 5 bases; bases with no gene match: 18. The CDR3 is 21 amino acids. This CDR3 reads CASSQLTLGLAGTPSTDTQYC. Written as DNA, the CDR3 is TGTGCCAGCAGTCAATTAACGCTGGGACTAGCGGGTACCCCGAGCACAGATACGCAGTATTGT.

On this clonotype itself: A read error is possible here, since a much larger clone lies one base away. The rearrangement links TRBV7-9 to TRBJ2-3; 9 nucleotides line up with TRBD2. Trimming cost V 3 bases and J 4 bases; bases outside gene matches: 5. The CDR3 length is 15 residues. Germline loops: CDR1 SEHNR, CDR2 FQNEAQ (reference sequence). The CDR3 here is CASSFNSGGADTQYF. CDR3 nucleotides: TGTGCCAGCAGCTTTAATAGCGGGGGAGCAGATACGCAGTATTTT.

The chain couples TRBV7-6 to TRBJ2-7, with TRBD2 matching 8 bases. Germline assignment: CDR1 SGHVS and CDR2 FNYEAQ. This CDR3 has 15 amino acids. V trimming: 5 bases; J trimming: 2 bases; junction bases outside the gene matches: 8. Here the CDR3 reads CASSPGTSAAYEQYF. The CDR3 DNA is TGTGCCAGCAGCCCGGGGACTAGTGCGGCCTACGAGCAGTACTTC.